This record concerns one T cell receptor beta chain sequence. The germline gives CDR1 DFQATT, CDR2 SNEGSKA (reference sequence). Germline trimming cut 6 bases from V and 3 bases from J; bases unmatched to any gene: 12. The CDR3 spans 15 residues. This record belongs to a study of T cells in Graves' hyperthyroidism and ophthalmopathy. Hyperthyroidism, newly diagnosed and lasting under 2 months, affected patients aged 18 to 65. Amplification of TCR beta CDR3 regions used RNA as the template. First-round RT-PCR with HTBI primers amplified the TCR CDR3 region. TCRdb reprocessed the multiplex PCR reads with MiXCR, giving one entry per CDR3 protein. The sample contains around 290,000 distinct CDR3 sequences, around 15% of which appear only once.

The chain employs TRBV20-1 and TRBJ2-7; TRBD1 agrees at 9 bases. Material for sequencing was blood. This clonotype was obtained from a woman aged 40 to 49 with Graves' hyperthyroidism. CDR3 residues: CSADHRDRVFYEQYF. In DNA form, the CDR3 reads TGCAGTGCGGATCACCGGGACAGGGTTTTCTACGAGCAGTACTTC.